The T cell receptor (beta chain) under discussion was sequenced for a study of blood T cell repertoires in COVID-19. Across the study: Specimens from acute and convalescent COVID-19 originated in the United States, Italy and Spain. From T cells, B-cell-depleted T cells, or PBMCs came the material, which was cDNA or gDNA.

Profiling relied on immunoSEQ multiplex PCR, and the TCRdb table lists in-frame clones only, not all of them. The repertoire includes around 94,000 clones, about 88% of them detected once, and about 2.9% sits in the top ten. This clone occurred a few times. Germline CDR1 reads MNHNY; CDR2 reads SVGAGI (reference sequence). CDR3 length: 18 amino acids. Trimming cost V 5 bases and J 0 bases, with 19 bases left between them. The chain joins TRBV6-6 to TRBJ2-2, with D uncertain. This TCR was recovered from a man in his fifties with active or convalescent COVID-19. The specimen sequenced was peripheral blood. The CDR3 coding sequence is TGTGCCAGCAGTCACGATAGCCCGGCGTCAGCGAACACCGGGGAGCTGTTTTTT. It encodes CASSHDSPASANTGELFF.